Listed here are 8 T cell receptor beta chains from one sample, sequenced in a study of blood T cell repertoires in COVID-19. Measured with immunoSEQ multiplex PCR; TCRdb has only the in-frame clones, and not every one. The repertoire holds 350,000 to 450,000 clones, 91% seen once, with over 0.7% in the top ten. Material for sequencing was PBMCs or T cells enriched from blood (not recorded which). The source is a woman in her thirties or forties who had been exposed to COVID-19.

This chain connects TRBV5-4 to TRBJ2-7; a possible D gene is TRBD1 (5 bases). The germline V gene encodes CDR1 SGHNT and CDR2 YYREEE (reference sequence). V shed 2 bases and J shed 5 bases, with 17 bases lying between them. The CDR3 covers 15 residues. The CDR3: CASSFDRRASDEQYF. CDR3 in DNA: TGTGCCAGCAGCTTTGACAGACGGGCCTCGGACGAGCAGTACTTC. The variable domain in full, completed from reference TRBV5-4 and TRBJ2-7, reads ETGVTQSPTHLIKTRGQQVTLRCSSQSGHNTVSWYQQALGQGPQFIFQYYREEENGRGNFPPRFSGLQFPNYSSELNVNALELDDSALYLCASSFDRRASDEQYFGPGTRLTVT.

The J gene is TRBJ2-4, the V gene TRBV5-1, with a possible D match to TRBD2 (5 bases). CDR1 and CDR2 (germline): SGHRS, YFSETQ. This CDR3 spans 17 amino acids. Deletions cut 0 bases from V and 0 bases from J, with 13 bases between. CDR3 in DNA: TGCGCCAGCAGCTTGGAGGGATTTGGACTAGCCAAAAACATTCAGTACTTC. Protein sequence: CASSLEGFGLAKNIQYF.

The V and J genes are TRBV5-6 and TRBJ1-1; the D gene is possibly TRBD1 (6 bases). The CDR3 contains 15 residues. The V end lost 4 bases, the J end lost 4 bases, and 17 bases lay between the germline ends. Germline CDR1 is SGHDT and CDR2 is YYEEEE. CDR3 sequence: CASSGGTGYGTEAFF. CDR3 sequence (DNA): TGTGCCAGCAGCGGGGGCACAGGGTATGGCACTGAAGCTTTCTTT. Full variable domain (remainder filled in from reference TRBV5-6 and TRBJ1-1): DAGVTQSPTHLIKTRGQQVTLRCSPKSGHDTVSWYQQALGQGPQFIFQYYEEEERQRGNFPDRFSGHQFPNYSSELNVNALLLGDSALYLCASSGGTGYGTEAFFGQGTRLTVV.

This chain joins TRBV6-5 and TRBJ2-7; TRBD2 matches 9 bases. Germline CDR1 and CDR2: MNHEY and SVGAGI. Trimming took 9 bases from V and 3 from J; bases not matched to a gene: 12. This CDR3 spans 15 amino acids. This CDR3 reads CASLGGAGGLYEQYF. CDR3 DNA: TGTGCCAGTCTGGGAGGAGCGGGAGGCCTCTACGAGCAGTACTTC.

This clone was seen a handful of times. This rearrangement joins TRBV25-1 to TRBJ2-1; 12 bases map to TRBD2. V lost 2 bases to trimming and J lost 1 base; unmatched junction nucleotides: 0. Germline assignment: CDR1 MGHDK and CDR2 SYGVNS. This CDR3 is 16 amino acids long. The CDR3, as DNA: TGTGCCAGCAGTGAAACTAGCGGGAGGTCCTACAATGAGCAGTTCTTC. Translating it yields CASSETSGRSYNEQFF.

V and J are TRBV2 and TRBJ1-5, with TRBD1 matching over 11 bases. The CDR3 has 20 amino acids. Germline CDR1 and CDR2: SNHLY and FYNNEI. With 2 bases clipped from V and 4 bases from J, the junction kept 16 bases outside the gene matches. The CDR3 DNA reads TGTGCCAGCAGTGAATTGGGGATTTGGACAGGGGGCTACACTAATCAGCCCCAGCATTTT. Protein product: CASSELGIWTGGYTNQPQHF.

The CDR3 nucleotides read TGTGCCAGCAGCTCTGTCGGGGGAAACAATGAGCAGTTCTTC. Residues: CASSSVGGNNEQFF. The chain couples TRBV7-2 to TRBJ2-1; D perhaps matches TRBD2 (6 bases). V was pared by 4 bases and J by 5 bases, with 12 bases between. Germline V gene data show CDR1 as SGHTA and CDR2 as FQGNSA. This CDR3 comprises 14 residues.

The chain carries TRBV6-5 and TRBJ1-3, with D tentatively TRBD1 (5 bases). Trimming took off 5 bases at V and 9 bases at J, with 14 bases between the two ends. The CDR3 is 13 amino acids. The germline CDR1 and CDR2 sequences are MNHEY and SVGAGI. The CDR3 is CASSLDKLATIYF. CDR3 in DNA: TGTGCCAGCAGTCTGGACAAATTGGCCACCATATATTTT.